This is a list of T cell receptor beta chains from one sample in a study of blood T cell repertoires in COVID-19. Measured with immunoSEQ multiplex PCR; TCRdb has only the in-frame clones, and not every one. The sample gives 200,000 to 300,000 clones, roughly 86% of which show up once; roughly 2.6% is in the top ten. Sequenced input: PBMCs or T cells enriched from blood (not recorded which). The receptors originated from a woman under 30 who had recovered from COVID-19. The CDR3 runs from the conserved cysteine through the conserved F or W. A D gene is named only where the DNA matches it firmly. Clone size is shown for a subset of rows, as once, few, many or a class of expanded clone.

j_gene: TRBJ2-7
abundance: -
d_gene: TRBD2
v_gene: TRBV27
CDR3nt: TGTGCCAGCAGTTTATCTAGTCTAGCGGCGCTCTACGAGCAGTACTTC
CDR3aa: CASSLSSLAALYEQYF

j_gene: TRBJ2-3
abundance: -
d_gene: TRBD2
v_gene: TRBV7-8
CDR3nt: TGTGCCAGCAGCTCCCCAGCGGGGGGGCTGGGTACGCAGTATTTT
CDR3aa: CASSSPAGGLGTQYF

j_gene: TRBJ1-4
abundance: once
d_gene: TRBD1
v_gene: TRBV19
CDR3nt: TGTGCCAGTAGTATCTCTGCAGGGGGTGAAAAACTGTTTTTT
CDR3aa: CASSISAGGEKLFF

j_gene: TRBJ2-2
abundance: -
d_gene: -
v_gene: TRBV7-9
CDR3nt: TGTGCCAGCAGCCCACGGGAGTTGGGCGGGGAGCTGTTTTTT
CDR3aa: CASSPRELGGELFF

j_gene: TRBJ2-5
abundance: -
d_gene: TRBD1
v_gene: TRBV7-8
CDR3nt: TGTGCCAGCAGCTCATTCGGACAGGAAGAGACCCAGTACTTC
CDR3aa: CASSSFGQEETQYF

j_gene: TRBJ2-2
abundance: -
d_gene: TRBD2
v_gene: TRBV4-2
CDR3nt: TGTGCCAGCAGCAATGGGACTAGAGTTAATCGATGGGAGCTGTTTTTT
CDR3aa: CASSNGTRVNRWELFF

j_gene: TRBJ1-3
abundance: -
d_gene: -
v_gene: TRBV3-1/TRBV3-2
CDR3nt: TGTGCCAGCAGCCAAGATGGGCCTCGTAGCTCTGGAAACACCATATATTTT
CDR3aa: CASSQDGPRSSGNTIYF

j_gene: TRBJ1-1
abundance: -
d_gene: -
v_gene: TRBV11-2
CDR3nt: TGTGCCAGCACCGACGGAGCGAACACTGAAGCTTTCTTT
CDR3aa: CASTDGANTEAFF

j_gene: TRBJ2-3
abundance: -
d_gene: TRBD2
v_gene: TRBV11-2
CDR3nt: TGTGCCAGCAGCTTAGATTGGGGGGGGGCAGATACGCAGTATTTT
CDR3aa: CASSLDWGGADTQYF

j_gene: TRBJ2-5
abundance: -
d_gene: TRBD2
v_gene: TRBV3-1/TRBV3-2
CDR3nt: TGTGCCAGCAGCCAAGATCTCCCTTTCAGCGGGGGGGCCCGGCGGGAGACCCAGTACTTC
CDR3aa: CASSQDLPFSGGARRETQYF

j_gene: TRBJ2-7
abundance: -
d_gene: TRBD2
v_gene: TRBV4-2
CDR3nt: TGTGCCAGCAGCCAAGTCGTTGAGACTAGCGCCGAGCAGTACTTC
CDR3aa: CASSQVVETSAEQYF

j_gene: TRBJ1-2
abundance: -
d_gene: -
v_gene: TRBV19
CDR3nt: TGTGCCAGTAGTATAGCGCAGAACTATGGCTACACCTTC
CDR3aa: CASSIAQNYGYTF

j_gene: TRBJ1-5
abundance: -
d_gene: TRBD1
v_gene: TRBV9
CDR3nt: TGTGCCAGCAGCGTAGCCTCCCGACAGGGGGCGGATCAGCCCCAGCATTTT
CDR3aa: CASSVASRQGADQPQHF

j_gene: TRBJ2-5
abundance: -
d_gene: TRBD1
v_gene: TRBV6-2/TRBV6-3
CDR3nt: TGTGCCAGCAGTGTGAGGACAGGGGGCATAGAGACCCAGTACTTC
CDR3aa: CASSVRTGGIETQYF

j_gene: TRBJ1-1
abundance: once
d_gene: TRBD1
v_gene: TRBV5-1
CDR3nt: TGCGCCAGCAGCTTGGGACAGGGGGCTACTGAAGCTTTCTTT
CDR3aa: CASSLGQGATEAFF

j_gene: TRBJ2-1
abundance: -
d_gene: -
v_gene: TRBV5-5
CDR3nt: TGTGCCAGCAGCCCGGATGGAGTCTACAATGAGCAGTTCTTC
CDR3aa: CASSPDGVYNEQFF

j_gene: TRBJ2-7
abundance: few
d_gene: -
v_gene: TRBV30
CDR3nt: TGTGCCTGGAGTGTCCTCTACGAGCAGTACTTC
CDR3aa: CAWSVLYEQYF

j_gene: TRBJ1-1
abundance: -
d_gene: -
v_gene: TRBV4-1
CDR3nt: TGCGCCAGCCGAAGGGGGGGCATTGACACTGAAGCTTTCTTT
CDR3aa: CASRRGGIDTEAFF

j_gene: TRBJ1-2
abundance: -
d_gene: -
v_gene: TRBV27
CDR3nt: TGTGCCAGCAGTGCTGGAGTACCTAACTATGGCTACACCTTC
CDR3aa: CASSAGVPNYGYTF

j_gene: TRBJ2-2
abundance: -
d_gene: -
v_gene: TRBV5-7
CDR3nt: TGTGCCAGCAGCTCATACACCGGGGAGCTGTTTTTT
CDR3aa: CASSSYTGELFF

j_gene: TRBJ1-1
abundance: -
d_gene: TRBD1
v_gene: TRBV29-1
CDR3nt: TGCAGCGCTATGACAGGGGGGAACACTGAAGCTTTCTTT
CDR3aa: CSAMTGGNTEAFF

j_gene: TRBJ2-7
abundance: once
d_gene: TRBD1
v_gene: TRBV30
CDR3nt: TGTGCCTGGAGTCTCCAGACAGGGGGCTTTTTTTACGAGCAGTACTTC
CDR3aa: CAWSLQTGGFFYEQYF

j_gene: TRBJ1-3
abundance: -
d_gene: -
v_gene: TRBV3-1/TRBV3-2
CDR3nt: TGTGCCAGCAGCCAAGAAGTAAGGGGCTCTGGAAACACCATATATTTT
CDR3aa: CASSQEVRGSGNTIYF

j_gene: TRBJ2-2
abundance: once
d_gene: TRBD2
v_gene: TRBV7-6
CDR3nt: TGTGCCAGCACCCGGCTAGCGGGAGATACCGGGGAGCTGTTTTTT
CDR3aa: CASTRLAGDTGELFF

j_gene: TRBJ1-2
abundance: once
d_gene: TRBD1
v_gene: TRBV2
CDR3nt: TGTGCCAGCAGTAGGGACAGGACCGACTATGGCTACACCTTC
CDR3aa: CASSRDRTDYGYTF

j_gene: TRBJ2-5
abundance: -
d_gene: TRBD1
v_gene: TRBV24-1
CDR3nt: TGTGCCACCAGTGATGGCGGGACAGGGTGGCAGACCCAGTACTTC
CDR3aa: CATSDGGTGWQTQYF

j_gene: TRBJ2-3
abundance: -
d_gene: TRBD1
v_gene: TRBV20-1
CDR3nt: TGCAGTGCTAGTACGGGCCCAATCGGGACAGCTACGCAGTATTTT
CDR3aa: CSASTGPIGTATQYF

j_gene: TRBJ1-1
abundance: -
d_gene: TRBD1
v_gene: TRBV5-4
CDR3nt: TGTGCCAGCAGCTCGAGGGGGACAGCGAACACTGAAGCTTTCTTT
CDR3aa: CASSSRGTANTEAFF

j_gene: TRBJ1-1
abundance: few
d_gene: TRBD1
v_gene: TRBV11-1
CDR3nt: TGTGCCAGCAGCTACACAGGGGGGCTAGCTTTCTTT
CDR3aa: CASSYTGGLAFF

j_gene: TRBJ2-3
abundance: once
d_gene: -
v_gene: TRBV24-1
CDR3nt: TGTGCCACCAGTGACCCCGTAGCGGCTAGCACAGATACGCAGTATTTT
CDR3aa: CATSDPVAASTDTQYF

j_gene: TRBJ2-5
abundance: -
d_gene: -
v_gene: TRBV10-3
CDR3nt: TGTGCCATCAGTGAGTCAAGAGACCAAGAGACCCAGTACTTC
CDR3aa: CAISESRDQETQYF

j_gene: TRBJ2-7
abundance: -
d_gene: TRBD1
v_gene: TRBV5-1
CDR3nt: TGCGCCAGCAGCCCTGGACAGGACTTCTCCTACGAGCAGTACTTC
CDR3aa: CASSPGQDFSYEQYF

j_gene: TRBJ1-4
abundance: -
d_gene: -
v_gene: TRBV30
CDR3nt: TGTGCCTGGAGTGGACTAGGGTGGCGGCAAAATAATGAAAAACTGTTTTTT
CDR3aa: CAWSGLGWRQNNEKLFF

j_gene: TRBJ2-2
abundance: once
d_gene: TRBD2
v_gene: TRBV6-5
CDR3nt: TGTGCCAGTAATGCTGCGGGAGGAACCGGGGAGCTGTTTTTT
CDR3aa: CASNAAGGTGELFF

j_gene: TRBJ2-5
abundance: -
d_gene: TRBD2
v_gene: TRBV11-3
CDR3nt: TGTGCCAGCAGCTTGGCCGCCGGTGGGAGCGGGAGAAAAGAGACCCAGTACTTC
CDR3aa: CASSLAAGGSGRKETQYF

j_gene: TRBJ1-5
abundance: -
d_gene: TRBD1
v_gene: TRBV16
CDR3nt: TGTGCCAGCAGCCATGGGACAGGGGGCTTAATTAGCAATCAGCCCCAGCATTTT
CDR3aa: CASSHGTGGLISNQPQHF

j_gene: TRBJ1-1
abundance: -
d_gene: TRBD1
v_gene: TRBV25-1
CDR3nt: TGTGCCAGCAGTTGGGACAGGGTGGGCACTGAAGCTTTCTTT
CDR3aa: CASSWDRVGTEAFF

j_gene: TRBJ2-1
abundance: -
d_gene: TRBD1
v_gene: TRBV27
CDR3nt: TGTGCCAGCAGTTTATCGGGGACAGGGGCCAACAATGAGCAGTTCTTC
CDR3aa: CASSLSGTGANNEQFF

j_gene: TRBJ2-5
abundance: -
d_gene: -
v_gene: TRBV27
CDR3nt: TGTGCCAGCAATCCTAACCCTAGTTTTCGCCGAGAGACCCAGTACTTC
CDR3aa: CASNPNPSFRRETQYF

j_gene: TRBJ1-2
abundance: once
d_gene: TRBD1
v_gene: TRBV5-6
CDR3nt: TGTGCCAGCAGCCCAGACAGGGGAAGGACTGGCTACACCTTC
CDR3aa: CASSPDRGRTGYTF

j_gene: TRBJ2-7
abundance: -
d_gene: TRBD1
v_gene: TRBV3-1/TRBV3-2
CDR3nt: TGTGCCAGCAGCCACGGGACAGGGGGGCGCGAGCAGTACTTC
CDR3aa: CASSHGTGGREQYF

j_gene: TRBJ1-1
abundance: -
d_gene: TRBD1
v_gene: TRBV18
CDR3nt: TGTGCCAGCTCACGTGGACAGGGAGGTGTCGTTTTGCACAGTGAAGCTTTCTTT
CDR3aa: CASSRGQGGVVLHSEAFF

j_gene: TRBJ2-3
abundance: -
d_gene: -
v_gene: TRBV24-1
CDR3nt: TGTGCCACCAGTCAACCAGGGGCACACCTGTATTTT
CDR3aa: CATSQPGAHLYF

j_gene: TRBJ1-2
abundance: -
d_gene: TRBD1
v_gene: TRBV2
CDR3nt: TGTGCCAGCAGGGAGACAGGGGGCGCGGGTATGGTTGGCTACACCTTC
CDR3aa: CASRETGGAGMVGYTF

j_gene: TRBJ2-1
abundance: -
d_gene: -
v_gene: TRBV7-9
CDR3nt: TGTGCCAGCAGCACATGGGAGGTTCTGGAGCAGTTCTTC
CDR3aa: CASSTWEVLEQFF

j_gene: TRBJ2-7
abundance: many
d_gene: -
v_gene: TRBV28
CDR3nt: TGTGCCAGCAGTTTATTAAGAGACGGGACCTACGAGCAGTACTTC
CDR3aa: CASSLLRDGTYEQYF

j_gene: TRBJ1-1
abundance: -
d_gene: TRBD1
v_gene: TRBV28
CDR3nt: TGTGCCAGCAGTTTAGTGACAGGGGGTAATCCTGAAGCTTTCTTT
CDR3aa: CASSLVTGGNPEAFF

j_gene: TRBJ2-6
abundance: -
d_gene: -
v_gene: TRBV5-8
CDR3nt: TGTGCCAGCAGCCTGGGACTCCTCTCTGGGGCCAACGTCCTGACTTTC
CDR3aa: CASSLGLLSGANVLTF

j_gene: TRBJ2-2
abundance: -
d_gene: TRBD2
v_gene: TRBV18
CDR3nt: TGTGCCAGCTCCCAAAACCGGGGGGGAACGAACACCGGGGAGCTGTTTTTT
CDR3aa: CASSQNRGGTNTGELFF

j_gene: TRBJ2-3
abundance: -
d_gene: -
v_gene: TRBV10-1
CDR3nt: TGCGCCAGCAGTGGTCTAGGAGAGTCCGATACGCAGTATTTT
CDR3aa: CASSGLGESDTQYF

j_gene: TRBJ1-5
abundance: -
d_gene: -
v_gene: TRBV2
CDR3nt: TGTGCCAGCAGTGAATGGGGGGGTCACGATCAGCCCCAGCATTTT
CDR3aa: CASSEWGGHDQPQHF

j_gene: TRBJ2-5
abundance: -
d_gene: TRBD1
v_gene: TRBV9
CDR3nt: TGTGCCAGCAGCGGGGGGACAGGGAACCAAGAGACCCAGTACTTC
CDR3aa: CASSGGTGNQETQYF

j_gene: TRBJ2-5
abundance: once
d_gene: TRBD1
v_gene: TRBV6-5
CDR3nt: TGTGCCAGCAGTTACTCAGGGGGCGGGGAGACCCAGTACTTC
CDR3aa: CASSYSGGGETQYF

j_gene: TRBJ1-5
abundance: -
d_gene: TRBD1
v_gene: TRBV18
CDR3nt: TGTGCCAGCTCACCGGACAGGGGGCAAGGGGGCAATCAGCCCCAGCATTTT
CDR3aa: CASSPDRGQGGNQPQHF

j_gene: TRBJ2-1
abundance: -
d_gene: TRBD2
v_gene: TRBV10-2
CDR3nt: TGCGCCAGCACCCGAAGCGGGATGACGAACAATGAGCAGTTCTTC
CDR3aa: CASTRSGMTNNEQFF